These 15 T cell receptor beta chains came from one sample sequenced in a study of cytomegalovirus exposure and HLA in healthy donors. The primer mix had 60 Vbeta and 13 Jbeta primers. The data were produced by immunoSEQ multiplex PCR, yet TCRdb's version contains in-frame clones alone and is incomplete. The table has around 99,000 clones, under 80% seen once; the top ten hold about 7.7%. The specimen sequenced was PBMCs. These receptors came from a woman in her forties or fifties in good health and CMV-seropositive.

The chain has TRBV29-1 and TRBJ1-1; the D is unclear. CDR1 is SQVTM and CDR2 is ANQGSEA in the germline V gene. The CDR3 contains 12 residues. V was clipped by 7 bases and J by 1 base, with 10 bases between them. Here the CDR3 DNA reads TGCAGCGCCTCCCGGGGGAACACTGAAGCTTTCTTT. This translates into CSASRGNTEAFF.

The sample holds a few counts of this clone. The chain is built from TRBV29-1 and TRBJ1-2; TRBD1 might be the D (5 bases). Germline values: CDR1 SQVTM, CDR2 ANQGSEA. With 3 bases removed from V and 3 bases from J, the gap between germline ends came to 8 bases. The CDR3 runs to 12 residues. The DNA of the CDR3 is TGCAGCGTTGAGGGAGGGGACTATGGCTACACCTTC. Translating gives CSVEGGDYGYTF.

The rearrangement uses TRBV5-1 and TRBJ1-2; D may be TRBD1 (6 bases). The CDR3 loop spans 13 amino acids. Germline CDR1 and CDR2: SGHRS and YFSETQ. V was pared by 4 bases and J by 3 bases, with 10 bases between. CDR3 nucleotides: TGCGCCAGCAGCCAGGACAGCGACTATGGCTACACCTTC. Residues: CASSQDSDYGYTF.

This chain links TRBV30 with TRBJ1-5, with D possibly being TRBD1 (5 bases). Germline loops: CDR1 GTSNPN, CDR2 SVGIG (reference sequence). Trimming took off 0 bases at V and 0 bases at J, with 12 bases between the two ends. There are 16 residues in the CDR3. The chain's CDR3 is CAWSVLSDSSNQPQHF. The DNA for the CDR3 is TGTGCCTGGAGTGTACTGAGTGACAGTAGCAATCAGCCCCAGCATTTT.

This chain connects TRBV4-3 to TRBJ1-1; D gene ambiguous. The V gene lost 1 base and the J gene lost 5 bases, with 8 bases spanning the gap. Germline CDR1 LGHNA, CDR2 YSLEER. The CDR3 sequence is 13 residues long. This CDR3 reads CASSQGGRTEAFF. DNA for the CDR3: TGCGCCAGCAGCCAAGGAGGGAGAACTGAAGCTTTCTTT.

This chain connects TRBV9 to TRBJ2-7, with TRBD2 matching 10 bases. The V gene's germline CDR1 is SGDLS and CDR2 YYNGEE. The trim removed 2 bases at V and 5 bases at J, leaving 7 bases unmatched. The length of the CDR3 is 15 residues. CDR3 bases: TGTGCCAGCAGCGTTCGGACTAGCGGAATCGACGAGCAGTACTTC. This codes for CASSVRTSGIDEQYF.

The rearrangement links TRBV29-1 to TRBJ1-1, with 8 nucleotides matching TRBD1. Germline trimming cut 4 bases from V and 5 bases from J; bases unmatched to any gene: 12. Germline V gene lookup returns CDR1 SQVTM and CDR2 ANQGSEA. CDR3 length: 15 residues. The CDR3 region has the DNA TGCAGCGTTGTTGGGGCTGACAGGGGCAATACTGAAGCTTTCTTT. Its protein is CSVVGADRGNTEAFF. Based on the CDR3 plus reference TRBV29-1 and TRBJ1-1, the full variable domain is SAVISQKPSRDICQRGTSLTIQCQVDSQVTMMFWYRQQPGQSLTLIATANQGSEATYESGFVIDKFPISRPNLTFSTLTVSNMSPEDSSIYLCSVVGADRGNTEAFFGQGTRLTVV.

This rearrangement joins TRBV6-4 to TRBJ1-6, with 9 positions matching TRBD1. Germline CDR1 MRHNA, CDR2 SNTAGT. Trimming took 6 bases from V and 6 from J; bases not matched to a gene: 9. CDR3 length equals 16 residues. The CDR3 loop reads CASSPGTGQFNSPLHF. The DNA for the CDR3 is TGTGCCAGCAGCCCCGGGACAGGGCAGTTTAATTCACCCCTCCACTTT.

The V call is TRBV4-3, the J call TRBJ2-3; 14 bases are a match to TRBD2. This CDR3 spans 13 amino acids. Trimming at V came to 8 bases and at J to 5 bases, leaving 0 bases not matched to a gene. Per germline, CDR1 LGHNA and CDR2 YSLEER. The CDR3 DNA follows: TGCGCCAGCGGGACTAGCGGGAGAGATACGCAGTATTTT. Its protein is CASGTSGRDTQYF.

J is TRBJ2-5 and V is TRBV7-2; TRBD2 matches at 8 bases. The CDR3 is 16 amino acids. Germline CDR1 and CDR2: SGHTA and FQGNSA. J was trimmed by 5 bases and V by 1 base; bases with no gene match: 9. The CDR3 here is CASSLVSRGAGETQYF. CDR3 DNA: TGTGCCAGCAGCTTAGTTTCGCGGGGGGCTGGTGAGACCCAGTACTTC.

This clone showed up just once. The V and J genes are TRBV7-2 and TRBJ2-5; 8 bases line up with TRBD2. The germline gives CDR1 SGHTA, CDR2 FQGNSA. The length of the CDR3 is 14 residues. With 5 bases clipped from V and 5 bases from J, the junction kept 7 bases outside the gene matches. CDR3 in DNA: TGTGCCAGCAGCCAGCGGGGGAGGAGGGAGACCCAGTACTTC. It is translated as CASSQRGRRETQYF.

V usage is TRBV7-2 and J usage is TRBJ1-3, with 8 bases identical to TRBD1. Germline lookup yields CDR1 SGHTA and CDR2 FQGNSA. CDR3 size: 17 residues. V shed 4 bases and J 0 bases; nucleotides not matched to a gene: 8. CDR3 protein: CASSYGQGLASGNTIYF. Written as DNA, the CDR3 is TGTGCCAGCAGCTACGGACAGGGTCTTGCCTCTGGAAACACCATATATTTT. Together with reference TRBV7-2 and TRBJ1-3, the CDR3 gives the full variable domain: GAGVSQSPSNKVTEKGKDVELRCDPISGHTALYWYRQSLGQGLEFLIYFQGNSAPDKSGLPSDRFSAERTGGSVSTLTIQRTQQEDSAVYLCASSYGQGLASGNTIYFGEGSWLTVV.

This sequence joins TRBV7-2 and TRBJ2-1; weak D call: TRBD2 (5 bases). V was trimmed by 1 base and J by 3 bases, leaving 16 bases between them. Germline V gene lookup returns CDR1 SGHTA and CDR2 FQGNSA. This CDR3 comprises 17 residues. This CDR3 reads CASSLEGLARVYNEQFF. In nucleotides, the CDR3 is TGTGCCAGCAGCTTAGAAGGGCTAGCACGGGTCTACAATGAGCAGTTCTTC.

This clone was observed once. J is TRBJ1-1 and V is TRBV27, with D possibly matching TRBD1 (5 bases). Germline CDR1 MNHEY, CDR2 SMNVEV (reference sequence). The CDR3 consists of 15 residues. Trimming shortened V by 0 bases and J by 2 bases, and 10 bases separated the two germline ends. CDR3 in amino acids: CASSLSLGGNTEAFF. CDR3 DNA sequence: TGTGCCAGCAGTTTATCGCTGGGGGGTAACACTGAAGCTTTCTTT.

The genes are TRBV7-2 and TRBJ1-5, with 7 bases matching TRBD1. The CDR3 contains 15 residues. Germline V CDR1 and CDR2: SGHTA, FQGNSA. V gave up 5 bases and J gave up 3 bases; unmatched junction bases: 7. CDR3 in DNA: TGTGCCAGCAGCCAGCGACAGGGACTCAATCAGCCCCAGCATTTT. As protein: CASSQRQGLNQPQHF.